These T cell receptor beta chains were read from a single sample in a study of control samples from healthy donors and cancer patients. Assay used: immunoSEQ multiplex PCR; TCRdb lists only in-frame clones, some missing. The table records approximately 150,000 clones, around 90% of them present only once. Material: blood. These receptors came from a man aged 25-45 years in good health. Both conserved end residues are part of each CDR3. Fields, in order: clone size, D gene, V gene, J gene, CDR3 protein, CDR3 DNA. A D gene is named only where the DNA matches it firmly. For some rows the clone size is stated as once, few or many, or as a class when expanded; others skip it.

NA	NA	TRBV7-9	TRBJ1-4	CASSLGTAGKLFF	TGTGCCAGCAGCTTAGGGACCGCCGGAAAACTGTTTTTT
NA	NA	TRBV30	TRBJ1-6	CAWTPLTTNNSPLHF	TGTGCCTGGACCCCGTTGACAACAAATAATTCACCCCTCCACTTT
NA	TRBD1	TRBV7-3	TRBJ2-3	CASSLTTGGTDTQYF	TGTGCCAGCAGCTTAACGACAGGGGGGACAGATACGCAGTATTTT
NA	NA	TRBV30	TRBJ1-2	CAWSLGYYGYTF	TGTGCCTGGAGCCTGGGTTACTATGGCTACACCTTC
once	TRBD1	TRBV7-2	TRBJ1-5	CASRQDRASNQPQHF	TGTGCCAGCAGACAAGACAGGGCGAGCAATCAGCCCCAGCATTTT
NA	TRBD1	TRBV5-1	TRBJ2-7	CASSPGQGAGYEQYF	TGCGCCAGCAGCCCGGGACAGGGGGCTGGCTACGAGCAGTACTTC
NA	NA	TRBV20-1	TRBJ2-1	CSTTTGNEQFF	TGCAGCACAACCACCGGGAATGAGCAGTTCTTC
NA	NA	TRBV18	TRBJ1-4	CASSPDEKLFF	TGTGCCAGCTCACCTGATGAAAAACTGTTTTTT
NA	NA	TRBV5-1	TRBJ1-5	CASSFGDNSQPQHF	TGCGCCAGCAGCTTTGGTGACAACAGTCAGCCCCAGCATTTT
NA	NA	TRBV6-2/TRBV6-3	TRBJ1-1	CASSYPSFDAFF	TGTGCCAGCAGTTACCCCAGTTTTGACGCTTTCTTT
NA	NA	TRBV4-3	TRBJ2-1	CASSQDPSGLFKFF	TGCGCCAGCAGCCAAGATCCGAGCGGGCTGTTCAAGTTCTTC
NA	NA	TRBV11-2	TRBJ1-3	CASSFPSGNTIYF	TGTGCCAGCAGCTTTCCGTCGGGAAACACCATATATTTT
NA	TRBD1	TRBV11-2	TRBJ2-5	CASSPLGAGGYVKETQYF	TGTGCCAGCAGCCCTCTTGGAGCAGGGGGATATGTTAAGGAGACCCAGTACTTC
NA	TRBD1	TRBV5-1	TRBJ1-5	CASSLQGNQPQHF	TGCGCCAGCAGCTTACAGGGGAATCAGCCCCAGCATTTT
NA	NA	TRBV19	TRBJ1-4	CASSSWGKDNEKLFF	TGTGCCAGTAGTAGTTGGGGGAAAGATAATGAAAAACTGTTTTTT
NA	NA	TRBV24-1	TRBJ2-1	CATSVGFEQFF	TGTGCCACCAGTGTTGGTTTTGAGCAGTTCTTC
NA	NA	TRBV24-1	TRBJ1-4	CATSDFRGRGNEKLFF	TGTGCCACCAGTGATTTTCGGGGGCGGGGTAATGAAAAACTGTTTTTT
once	NA	TRBV4-3	TRBJ1-1	CASSQVPLSQGNTEAFF	TGCGCCAGCAGCCAAGTACCCCTGTCTCAGGGGAACACTGAAGCTTTCTTT
once	NA	TRBV7-8	TRBJ1-1	CATSQPFNTEAFF	TGTGCCACCAGCCAGCCCTTCAACACTGAAGCTTTCTTT
NA	NA	TRBV7-2	TRBJ1-2	CASSLGGLMAYGYTF	TGTGCCAGCAGCTTAGGGGGACTCATGGCCTATGGCTACACCTTC
NA	NA	TRBV19	TRBJ2-1	CASRKGGGPYNEQFF	TGTGCCAGTAGAAAGGGGGGGGGACCCTACAATGAGCAGTTCTTC
NA	NA	TRBV3-1/TRBV3-2	TRBJ2-6	CASSRTGLGGANVLTF	TGTGCCAGCAGCCGTACAGGGTTGGGTGGGGCCAACGTCCTGACTTTC
NA	NA	TRBV9	TRBJ1-2	CASSVEAANYGYTF	TGTGCCAGCAGCGTAGAAGCAGCTAACTATGGCTACACCTTC
NA	NA	TRBV5-6	TRBJ2-7	CASSLISDSSRHEQYF	TGTGCCAGCAGCTTGATTTCGGACAGCTCACGGCACGAGCAGTACTTC
NA	NA	TRBV6-5	TRBJ2-1	CASSYWGRDGNEQFF	TGTGCCAGCAGTTACTGGGGCCGGGACGGGAATGAGCAGTTCTTC
NA	TRBD1	TRBV19	TRBJ1-6	CASRAGTASPLHF	TGTGCCAGTAGGGCCGGGACAGCTTCACCCCTCCACTTT
NA	TRBD2	TRBV9	TRBJ2-4	CASSVETSGSYGLNF	TGTGCCAGCAGCGTAGAGACTAGCGGGAGCTATGGGTTGAACTTC
once	NA	TRBV4-3	TRBJ1-6	CASSQEGQSTITYNSPLHF	TGCGCCAGCAGCCAAGAGGGTCAGAGTACCATTACTTATAATTCACCCCTCCACTTT
NA	NA	TRBV6-2/TRBV6-3	TRBJ2-1	CASSYSLLARGGSYNEQFF	TGTGCCAGCAGTTACTCGTTGCTAGCAAGAGGAGGGTCCTACAATGAGCAGTTCTTC
few	NA	TRBV18	TRBJ2-3	CASSPRQNLLDSTDTQYF	TGTGCCAGCTCACCACGACAGAACCTCCTCGATAGCACAGATACGCAGTATTTT
NA	NA	TRBV6-6	TRBJ1-1	CASGINTEAFF	TGTGCCAGCGGGATAAACACTGAAGCTTTCTTT
NA	NA	TRBV3-1/TRBV3-2	TRBJ1-2	CASNRRGEPYGYTF	TGTGCCAGCAACCGCCGCGGCGAACCTTATGGCTACACCTTC
NA	NA	TRBV24-1	TRBJ1-1	CATSMTSNTEAFF	TGTGCCACCAGCATGACATCGAACACTGAAGCTTTCTTT
once	NA	TRBV4-2	TRBJ1-6	CASSQDYQSPLHF	TGTGCCAGCAGCCAAGATTACCAGTCACCCCTCCACTTT
NA	NA	TRBV7-2	TRBJ2-1	CASSYPLGQINEQFF	TGTGCCAGCAGCTACCCCTTAGGTCAAATCAATGAGCAGTTCTTC
few	TRBD1	TRBV9	TRBJ2-7	CASSAGQGGYEQYF	TGTGCCAGCAGCGCTGGACAGGGAGGCTACGAGCAGTACTTC
few	NA	TRBV3-1/TRBV3-2	TRBJ2-5	CASSQGETQYF	TGTGCCAGCAGCCAAGGAGAGACCCAGTACTTC
NA	TRBD1	TRBV7-9	TRBJ1-3	CASSYRTGRGNTIYF	TGTGCCAGCAGCTACAGGACAGGGAGAGGAAACACCATATATTTT
NA	NA	TRBV29-1	TRBJ2-7	CSVAVGAREQYF	TGCAGCGTGGCCGTGGGGGCACGCGAGCAGTACTTC
NA	NA	TRBV7-9	TRBJ1-1	CASSSWGNTEAFF	TGTGCCAGCAGCTCATGGGGGAACACTGAAGCTTTCTTT
NA	NA	TRBV4-1	TRBJ1-1	CASSPTQENTEAFF	TGCGCCAGCAGCCCTACACAGGAGAACACTGAAGCTTTCTTT
NA	TRBD2	TRBV9	TRBJ2-2	CASSGITSAGELFF	TGTGCCAGCAGCGGAATCACTAGCGCCGGGGAGCTGTTTTTT
NA	NA	TRBV2	TRBJ2-7	CASSEGYQRMQYF	TGTGCCAGCAGTGAAGGGTACCAGCGGATGCAGTACTTC
NA	NA	TRBV4-3	TRBJ2-1	CASSPGQTGFNEQFF	TGCGCCAGCAGCCCTGGACAAACGGGTTTCAATGAGCAGTTCTTC
NA	NA	TRBV21-1	TRBJ1-1	CASRDLGTGNTEAFF	TGTGCCAGCCGGGACCTGGGGACAGGGAACACTGAAGCTTTCTTT
NA	NA	TRBV9	TRBJ2-5	CASSPDGQETQYF	TGTGCCAGCAGTCCCGATGGGCAAGAGACCCAGTACTTC
once	NA	TRBV7-2	TRBJ1-5	CASSFFTADQPQHF	TGTGCCAGCAGCTTCTTCACAGCAGATCAGCCCCAGCATTTT
NA	NA	TRBV7-8	TRBJ1-5	CASSLLEGRTNQPQHF	TGTGCCAGCAGCTTATTAGAGGGTCGGACCAATCAGCCCCAGCATTTT